The 23 T cell receptor beta chains below come from one sample, sequenced in a study of T-cell memory formation after mild COVID-19. TCRdb re-derived calls from the 5' RACE reads in MiXCR, one entry per CDR3 protein. The repertoire holds under 700,000 distinct CDR3 sequences, roughly 20% seen once, with roughly an eighth in the top ten. The sequencing sample was made of PBMCs or a T cell subset sorted from them (not recorded which). All receptors derive from an adult woman who had mild COVID-19 (a few samples of this study predate the infection). Cell type and time point are not known.

A few counts support this clonotype. The chain combines TRBV5-1 with TRBJ2-2, with D possibly matching TRBD2 (6 bases). This CDR3 is 16 amino acids long. In germline, CDR1 is SGHRS, CDR2 YFSETQ. Trimming took off 0 bases at V and 6 bases at J, with 15 bases between the two ends. CDR3 protein: CASSLVAGPSSGELFF. CDR3 coding DNA: TGCGCCAGCAGCTTGGTTGCGGGGCCTAGCTCCGGGGAGCTGTTTTTT.

V is TRBV5-1 and J is TRBJ1-1; 11 positions match TRBD1. The CDR3 totals 17 residues. Germline CDR1 is SGHRS and CDR2 is YFSETQ. V was pared by 4 bases and J by 3 bases, with 11 bases of the junction left unmatched. CDR3 in DNA: TGCGCCAGCAGCCTAGGACAGGGGGCTCGGGTAGACACTGAAGCTTTCTTT. Translation: CASSLGQGARVDTEAFF.

The chain combines TRBV30 with TRBJ2-1; no definite D call. From germline, CDR1 is GTSNPN and CDR2 SVGIG (reference sequence). This CDR3 comprises 14 residues. Trimming shortened V by 1 base and J by 0 bases, and 7 bases separated the two germline ends. In nucleotides, the CDR3 is TGTGCCTGGAGTGGTTTCGTCTCCTACAATGAGCAGTTCTTC. This sequence encodes CAWSGFVSYNEQFF.

This clonotype has at least ten counts. This chain uses TRBV18 with TRBJ2-7; TRBD2 agrees at 12 bases. The CDR3 totals 17 residues. Trimming at V came to 0 bases and at J to 4 bases, leaving 7 bases not matched to a gene. Germline CDR1 reads KGHSH; CDR2 reads LQKENI. CDR3 sequence (DNA): TGTGCCAGCTCACCACCATTTACTAGCGGGGGGTTGTACGAGCAGTACTTC. Translation: CASSPPFTSGGLYEQYF.

V and J are TRBV13 and TRBJ2-7; 11 bases are shared with TRBD2. J lost 3 bases, V lost 6 bases, and 7 bases had no gene match. Germline V gene data show CDR1 as PRHDT and CDR2 as FYEKMQ (reference sequence). The CDR3 totals 15 residues. The CDR3 protein is CASRGTSGGGYEQYF. The CDR3 DNA sequence: TGTGCCAGCAGGGGGACTAGCGGAGGGGGCTACGAGCAGTACTTC.

The table lists this clonotype with a few counts. The chain combines TRBV18 with TRBJ2-5; weak D call: TRBD2 (6 bases). The germline gives CDR1 KGHSH, CDR2 LQKENI. The CDR3 has 19 amino acids. Trimming cost V 3 bases and J 3 bases, with 26 bases left between them. The DNA of the CDR3 is TGTGCCAGCTCACCCACGCCCGGGTTTGGAGGGCAAACAAAAGAGACCCAGTACTTC. Protein sequence: CASSPTPGFGGQTKETQYF.

There are a few counts of this clonotype. The chain is built from TRBV6-5 and TRBJ2-2; no clear D gene. The CDR3 contains 17 residues. Germline V gene lookup returns CDR1 MNHEY and CDR2 SVGAGI. V lost 0 bases to trimming and J lost 0 bases, with 11 bases between them. CDR3 region: CASSYSMSTSNTGELFF. In DNA, the CDR3 is TGTGCCAGCAGTTACTCGATGTCAACCTCGAACACCGGGGAGCTGTTTTTT.

This clonotype occurred a few times. The chain joins TRBV4-1 to TRBJ1-2; D is perhaps TRBD1 (5 bases). This CDR3 contains 17 residues. V was cut by 0 bases and J by 4 bases, with 18 bases left in between. Germline CDR1 MGHRA, CDR2 YSYEKL. CDR3 in amino acids: CASSQDREGTPFYGYTF. The CDR3 nucleotides are TGCGCCAGCAGCCAAGATCGGGAGGGGACCCCCTTCTATGGCTACACCTTC.

The J gene is TRBJ2-3, the V gene TRBV15; D is undetermined. The CDR3 runs to 14 residues. Trimming removed 9 bases at V and 0 bases at J, with 13 bases between. Germline values: CDR1 LNHNV, CDR2 YYDKDF (reference sequence). The CDR3 nucleotides are TGTGCCACGCGGAGAGCCGTTAGCACAGATACGCAGTATTTT. Translating it yields CATRRAVSTDTQYF.

This clonotype was picked up a small number of times. The CDR3 DNA sequence: TGCGCCAGCAGCTTAGGTGGTGAAGACACCATATATTTT. It encodes CASSLGGEDTIYF. The chain couples TRBV5-1 to TRBJ1-3; no clear D. V gave up 2 bases and J gave up 8 bases, with 11 bases separating them. CDR3 length equals 13 residues. The germline gives CDR1 SGHRS, CDR2 YFSETQ.

V gene TRBV12-3 or TRBV12-4 combines with J gene TRBJ1-1; D is undetermined. The V end lost 5 bases, the J end lost 7 bases, and 17 bases lay between the germline ends. The CDR3 has 14 residues. CDR3 amino acids: CASSQLRPPREAFF. As DNA, the CDR3 is TGTGCCAGCAGTCAACTCAGGCCTCCCCGTGAAGCTTTCTTT.

This clonotype was detected only a few times. The rearrangement uses TRBV5-5 and TRBJ2-1; TRBD2 might be the D (5 bases). The CDR3 length is 13 residues. Between the trimmed V and J ends, which lost 0 bases and 8 bases, there was a span of 9 bases. From germline, CDR1 is SGHKS and CDR2 YYEKEE (reference sequence). The CDR3 loop is CASSLAGIDEQFF. As DNA, the CDR3 is TGTGCCAGCAGCTTGGCGGGGATCGATGAGCAGTTCTTC.

This clonotype occurred a few times. The chain combines TRBV10-2 with TRBJ2-7, with 9 bases fitting TRBD2. The V gene's germline CDR1 is WSHSY and CDR2 SAAADI. Germline trimming cut 10 bases from V and 0 bases from J; bases unmatched to any gene: 16. This CDR3 spans 17 amino acids. The CDR3, as DNA: TGCGCCACTTGGGGGAGACTAGCGGCTCAATCCTCCTACGAGCAGTACTTC. It encodes CATWGRLAAQSSYEQYF.

The chain links TRBV6-2 or TRBV6-3 to TRBJ1-5; D possibly corresponds to TRBD1 (5 bases). The germline V gene encodes CDR1 MNHEY and CDR2 SVGEGT. Between the trimmed V and J ends, which lost 5 bases and 4 bases, there was a span of 15 bases. The CDR3 is 15 residues long. The CDR3 spells CASSRKVGANQPQHF. The DNA for the CDR3 is TGTGCCAGCAGTCGGAAGGTTGGGGCTAATCAGCCCCAGCATTTT.

V is TRBV18 and J is TRBJ2-1; D perhaps matches TRBD2 (5 bases). Trimming cost V 0 bases and J 0 bases, with 21 bases left between them. This CDR3 is built from 20 residues. Germline CDR1 reads KGHSH; CDR2 reads LQKENI. As DNA, the CDR3 is TGTGCCAGCTCACCACCGTTCTCCGAGGACTCCCACAGCTCCTACAATGAGCAGTTCTTC. This encodes CASSPPFSEDSHSSYNEQFF. Full variable domain (outside the CDR3, taken from reference TRBV18 and TRBJ2-1): NAGVMQNPRHLVRRRGQEARLRCSPMKGHSHVYWYRQLPEEGLKFMVYLQKENIIDESGMPKERFSAEFPKEGPSILRIQQVVRGDSAAYFCASSPPFSEDSHSSYNEQFFGPGTRLTVL.

The table lists this clonotype with a few counts. This rearrangement joins TRBV7-9 to TRBJ2-7, with D perhaps given as TRBD1 or TRBD2 (6 bases each). V was cut by 2 bases and J by 6 bases, with 17 bases left in between. The CDR3 has 15 amino acids. Germline assignment: CDR1 SEHNR and CDR2 FQNEAQ (reference sequence). CDR3 amino acids: CASSLTGAVRGEQYF. For the CDR3, the DNA is TGTGCCAGCAGCTTAACGGGGGCGGTTAGGGGCGAGCAGTACTTC.

This clonotype appeared a few times. The chain couples TRBV18 to TRBJ1-1, with D unclear. The CDR3 sequence is 13 residues long. Trimming took 3 bases from V and 0 from J, leaving 5 bases between them. Germline lookup yields CDR1 KGHSH and CDR2 LQKENI. The CDR3 protein is CASSPDMNTEAFF. The CDR3 DNA follows: TGTGCCAGCTCACCGGATATGAACACTGAAGCTTTCTTT.

The chain employs TRBV5-1 and TRBJ2-3, with D possibly TRBD2 on 5 matching bases. V was shortened by 5 bases and J by 2 bases, with 12 bases between the two germline ends. This CDR3 has 14 residues. The germline gives CDR1 SGHRS, CDR2 YFSETQ. CDR3 DNA sequence: TGCGCCAGCAGACCGGGATTAGACACAGATACGCAGTATTTT. This translates into CASRPGLDTDTQYF.

V gene TRBV9 combines with J gene TRBJ2-5, with 15 bases matching TRBD2. Unmatched junction bases numbered 22, after V lost 5 bases and J lost 5 bases. Germline CDR1 reads SGDLS; CDR2 reads YYNGEE. CDR3 length equals 21 residues. Written as DNA, the CDR3 is TGTGCCAGCAGTCCCCCAGCTGGGACTAGCGGGGGGTCTCAGCGGATGGAGACCCAGTACTTC. Translation: CASSPPAGTSGGSQRMETQYF.

Only a few counts were recorded for this clonotype. The rearrangement links TRBV20-1 to TRBJ2-4; 12 bases match TRBD2. The ends lost 8 bases at V and 7 bases at J; junction bases unmatched: 6. Germline V gene sequence: CDR1 DFQATT, CDR2 SNEGSKA (reference sequence). The CDR3 contains 13 residues. CDR3: CSNLAGGQNIQYF. CDR3 sequence (DNA): TGCAGTAATCTAGCGGGAGGGCAGAACATTCAGTACTTC.

The chain has TRBV5-5 and TRBJ1-1; the D gene is possibly TRBD1 (6 bases). Trimming removed 3 bases from V and 1 base from J, with 13 bases in between. The CDR3 extends over 15 amino acids. CDR1 SGHKS and CDR2 YYEKEE come from the germline V gene (reference sequence). The CDR3 nucleotides read TGTGCCAGCAGCTCGATCGGACAGACGAACACTGAAGCTTTCTTT. This translates into CASSSIGQTNTEAFF.

The chain is built from TRBV7-8 and TRBJ1-1; D not resolved. The CDR3 is 13 residues long. The V gene lost 4 bases and the J gene lost 3 bases, with 9 bases spanning the gap. Germline CDR1 SGHVS, CDR2 FQNEAQ. CDR3 amino acids: CASSWLGDTEAFF. The CDR3 bases are TGTGCCAGCAGCTGGCTTGGGGACACTGAAGCTTTCTTT.

The count of this clonotype is one. The chain employs TRBV7-9 and TRBJ2-3, with 8 nucleotides matching TRBD1. This CDR3 has 17 residues. After removal of 1 base from V and 0 bases from J, the junction contained 6 bases not matched to a gene. Germline CDR1 SEHNR, CDR2 FQNEAQ (reference sequence). The CDR3 DNA reads TGTGCCAGCAGCTTAGGGACAGGGTCTTCGAGCACAGATACGCAGTATTTT. Translated, it gives CASSLGTGSSSTDTQYF.